The present entry profiles one TCR beta chain with its context. The antigen is unknown. V gave up 1 base and J gave up 5 bases; unmatched junction bases: 5. This CDR3 comprises 17 residues. CDR1 and CDR2 (germline): SEHNR, FQNEAQ (reference sequence). These data originate in a study of T cell responses to AZD1222 COVID-19 vaccine. Findings and caveats of the study: The peak T cell response came first, and repertoires were sampled only after it. There were vaccine-associated CD4 TCRs across spike, dominant at 160-218 and 743-854. Reports say nearly half of spike-specific TCRs go after unmutated variant regions.

The method was immunoSEQ multiplex PCR; TCRdb's version includes in-frame clones alone and lacks a portion of them. This table holds approximately 140,000 clones, about 95% found once. Sequences were derived from peripheral blood, sampled on day 0 of AZD1222 vaccination. This receptor was taken from an adult in good health. The chain joins TRBV7-9 to TRBJ2-2; 12 bases agree with TRBD2. The DNA for the CDR3 is TGTGCCAGCAGCTTAGGACTAGCGGGAGTCGGGACCGGGGAGCTGTTTTTT. Protein sequence: CASSLGLAGVGTGELFF.